This T cell receptor beta chain stems from a study of blood T cell repertoires in COVID-19. Study details: Sites in the United States, Italy and Spain provided acute and convalescent COVID-19 samples. PBMCs, B-cell-depleted T cells, or T cells were the source of the cDNA or gDNA that made up the material.

Germline CDR1 reads MDHEN; CDR2 reads SYDVKM. CDR3 length: 15 residues. After removal of 5 bases from V and 3 bases from J, the junction contained 9 bases not matched to a gene. In this sample, this clone turned up a few times. Authors' methods: Estimated nucleated cell counts came from reference gene primer amplification. Only in-frame clones appear in the TCRdb table, and some are missing; sequencing was by immunoSEQ multiplex PCR. V and J calls and clone size are copied from that table; D and trimming were computed from the DNA. The repertoire includes roughly 55,000 clones, approximately 84% of them detected once, and around 14% sits in the top ten.

Input material: peripheral blood. This sequence originates from a human donor with active or convalescent COVID-19. The donor label of this sample is uncertain. The chain couples TRBV28 to TRBJ2-7, with 8 bases identical to TRBD2. CDR3 amino acids: CASSTPGLDLYEQYF. DNA for the CDR3: TGTGCCAGCAGTACGCCGGGACTAGACCTCTACGAGCAGTACTTC.